A single sample gave rise to the 10 T cell receptor beta chains below, sequenced in a study of CD8 T cells in Susac syndrome. The RNA, roughly 0.45 to 1 ug, was put through reverse transcription using random hexamers. TCRdb re-called the immunoSEQ multiplex PCR reads with MiXCR, one entry per CDR3 protein. The table has around 130,000 distinct CDR3 sequences, 90% to 95% seen once. The sequencing sample was made of CD8+ T cells from PBMCs. The receptors stem from a human donor with Susac syndrome.

The CDR3: CASSDYRTGLNEQFF. The CDR3 DNA reads as TGTGCCAGCAGTGATTATCGGACAGGACTCAATGAGCAGTTCTTC. The V gene is TRBV25-1, the J gene TRBJ2-1, with TRBD1 matching over 7 bases. Trimming took 3 bases from V and 6 from J; bases not matched to a gene: 8. Looked up from germline, CDR1 is MGHDK and CDR2 is SYGVNS. There are 15 residues in the CDR3.

The chain carries TRBV29-1 and TRBJ1-1; D not resolved. This CDR3 is built from 13 residues. Trimming removed 7 bases from V and 2 bases from J, with 14 bases in between. Germline CDR1 is SQVTM and CDR2 is ANQGSEA. In nucleotides, the CDR3 is TGCAGCGCCATGAACCCACCTAACACTGAAGCTTTCTTT. It translates to CSAMNPPNTEAFF.

The sample holds one count of this clonotype. The gene calls are TRBV9 and TRBJ1-5, with D tentatively TRBD1 (6 bases). CDR1 and CDR2 (germline): SGDLS, YYNGEE. Deletions cut 7 bases from V and 2 bases from J, with 10 bases between. The CDR3 loop spans 13 amino acids. The DNA for the CDR3 is TGTGCCAGCGGGGGGGCAGGCAATCAGCCCCAGCATTTT. Its translation: CASGGAGNQPQHF.

The chain combines TRBV6-5 with TRBJ2-7; 8 bases map to TRBD2. CDR3 length equals 14 residues. V lost 4 bases, J lost 3 bases, and 5 bases stayed unmatched. Looked up from germline, CDR1 is MNHEY and CDR2 is SVGAGI. Written as DNA, the CDR3 is TGTGCCAGCAGTTCAGCGGGGGAACACTACGAGCAGTACTTC. This translates into CASSSAGEHYEQYF.

The J gene is TRBJ1-1, the V gene TRBV5-1; weak D call: TRBD1 (5 bases). V was trimmed by 2 bases and J by 4 bases, leaving 12 bases between them. The CDR3 is 14 amino acids. Germline CDR1 reads SGHRS; CDR2 reads YFSETQ. As DNA, the CDR3 is TGCGCCAGCAGCTTTTGGGAGAGGGGCACTGAAGCTTTCTTT. It codes for CASSFWERGTEAFF.

This clonotype was counted a few times. This sequence joins TRBV6-1 and TRBJ2-7, with 9 nucleotides matching TRBD1. CDR1 and CDR2 (germline): MNHNS, SASEGT. The CDR3 has 14 amino acids. J was trimmed by 5 bases and V by 6 bases; bases with no gene match: 8. CDR3 in DNA: TGTGCCAGCAGCCACGGACAGGGGTTTAACGAGCAGTACTTC. Amino acids: CASSHGQGFNEQYF.

V usage is TRBV6-5 and J usage is TRBJ1-1; the match to TRBD1 covers 7 bases. The germline gives CDR1 MNHEY, CDR2 SVGAGI. After removal of 9 bases from V and 1 base from J, the junction contained 11 bases not matched to a gene. The CDR3 length is 15 residues. This CDR3 is CASSDREGWNTEAFF. The DNA of the CDR3 is TGTGCCAGTAGTGACAGGGAGGGGTGGAACACTGAAGCTTTCTTT.

CDR3 protein: CASSLQPLGTEQFF. CDR3 DNA sequence: TGTGCCAGCAGCCTCCAACCTCTCGGGACTGAGCAGTTCTTC. V and J are TRBV7-8 and TRBJ2-1; D possibly matches TRBD1 or TRBD2 (5 bases each). The CDR3 runs 14 residues. Trimming cost V 5 bases and J 9 bases, with 17 bases left between them. The V gene's germline CDR1 is SGHVS and CDR2 FQNEAQ. The variable domain in full, with the rest retrieved from reference TRBV7-8 and TRBJ2-1, is GAGVSQSPRYKVAKRGQDVALRCDPISGHVSLFWYQQALGQGPEFLTYFQNEAQLDKSGLPSDRFFAERPEGSVSTLKIQRTQQEDSAVYLCASSLQPLGTEQFFGPGTRLTVL.

The rearrangement uses TRBV25-1 and TRBJ2-2, with TRBD1 matching 7 bases. The V segment lost 2 bases and the J segment 6 bases; nucleotides outside the gene matches: 3. The CDR3 loop spans 14 amino acids. CDR1 is MGHDK and CDR2 is SYGVNS in the germline V gene. Here the CDR3 DNA reads TGTGCCAGCAGTGAAGACAGGGAGCCCGGGGAGCTGTTTTTT. Protein: CASSEDREPGELFF.

The chain uses TRBV18 and TRBJ1-2; the D gene is possibly TRBD1 (6 bases). The ends were cut back, 2 bases at V and 2 bases at J, with 12 bases in the middle. Germline V gene data show CDR1 as KGHSH and CDR2 as LQKENI. The CDR3 covers 15 residues. The CDR3 loop reads CASSPDGQTNYGYTF. CDR3 in DNA: TGTGCCAGCTCACCAGATGGACAGACCAACTATGGCTACACCTTC.